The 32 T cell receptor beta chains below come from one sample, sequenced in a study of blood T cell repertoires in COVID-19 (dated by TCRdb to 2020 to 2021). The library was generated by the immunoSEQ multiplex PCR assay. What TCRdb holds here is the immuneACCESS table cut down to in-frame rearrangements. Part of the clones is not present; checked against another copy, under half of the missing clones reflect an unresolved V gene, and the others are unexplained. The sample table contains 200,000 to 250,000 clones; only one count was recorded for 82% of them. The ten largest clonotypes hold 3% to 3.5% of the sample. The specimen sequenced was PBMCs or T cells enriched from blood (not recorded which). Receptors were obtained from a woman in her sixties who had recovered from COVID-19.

The CDR3 DNA is TGTGCCAGCAGCTCTCCCCTGACAGGGAATGGCTACACCTTC. As protein: CASSSPLTGNGYTF. The chain joins TRBV11-2 to TRBJ1-2, with 7 bases that match TRBD1. Germline CDR1 is SGHAT and CDR2 is FQNNGV. The CDR3 totals 14 residues. Trimming removed 4 bases from V and 6 bases from J; junction bases left unmatched: 8.

The CDR3: CASSDARGGRETQYF. Here the CDR3 DNA reads TGTGCCAGCAGTGATGCGCGGGGGGGCCGCGAGACCCAGTACTTC. V usage is TRBV6-1 and J usage is TRBJ2-5; 9 bases are shared with TRBD2. The CDR3 has 15 amino acids. The ends lost 3 bases at V and 5 bases at J; junction bases unmatched: 7. Germline V lookup: CDR1 MNHNS, CDR2 SASEGT.

CDR3 sequence reads: CASSLDRGTGELFF. DNA of the CDR3: TGCGCCAGCAGCCTCGACCGGGGGACCGGGGAGCTGTTTTTT. The chain uses TRBV4-1 and TRBJ2-2; perhaps TRBD2 as D (6 bases). The CDR3 spans 14 residues. Germline CDR1 and CDR2: MGHRA and YSYEKL. V was shortened by 4 bases and J by 5 bases, with 11 bases between the two germline ends.

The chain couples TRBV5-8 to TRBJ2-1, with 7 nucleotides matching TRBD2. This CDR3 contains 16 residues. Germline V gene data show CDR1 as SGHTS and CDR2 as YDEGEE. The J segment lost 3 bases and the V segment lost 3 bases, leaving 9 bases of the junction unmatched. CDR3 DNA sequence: TGTGCCAGCAGCTACCCGGGAGGAACCAACTACAATGAGCAGTTCTTC. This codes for CASSYPGGTNYNEQFF.

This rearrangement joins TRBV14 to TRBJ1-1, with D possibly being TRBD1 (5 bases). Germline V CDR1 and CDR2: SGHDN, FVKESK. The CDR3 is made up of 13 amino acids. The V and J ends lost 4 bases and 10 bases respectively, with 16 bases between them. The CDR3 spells CASSRGAEGPAFF. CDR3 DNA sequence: TGTGCCAGCAGCCGCGGGGCTGAGGGCCCAGCTTTCTTT.

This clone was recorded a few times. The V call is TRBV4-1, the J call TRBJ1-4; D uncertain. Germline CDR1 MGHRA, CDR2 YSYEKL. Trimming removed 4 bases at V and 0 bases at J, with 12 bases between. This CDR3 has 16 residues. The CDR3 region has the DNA TGCGCCAGCAGCCTGTCCCAGAGGACAACTAATGAAAAACTGTTTTTT. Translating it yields CASSLSQRTTNEKLFF.

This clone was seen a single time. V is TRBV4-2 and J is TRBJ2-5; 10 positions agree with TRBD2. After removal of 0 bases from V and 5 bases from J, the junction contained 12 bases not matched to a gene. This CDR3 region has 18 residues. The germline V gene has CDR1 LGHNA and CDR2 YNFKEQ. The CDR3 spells CASSQDLVLAGVRETQYF. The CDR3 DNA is TGTGCCAGCAGCCAAGATTTGGTGCTAGCGGGGGTCAGGGAGACCCAGTACTTC.

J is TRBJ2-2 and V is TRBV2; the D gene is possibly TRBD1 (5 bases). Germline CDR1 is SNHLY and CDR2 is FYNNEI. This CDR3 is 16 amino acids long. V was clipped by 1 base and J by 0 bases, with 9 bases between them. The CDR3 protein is CASSEGTPANTGELFF. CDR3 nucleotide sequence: TGTGCCAGCAGTGAAGGGACACCTGCGAACACCGGGGAGCTGTTTTTT.

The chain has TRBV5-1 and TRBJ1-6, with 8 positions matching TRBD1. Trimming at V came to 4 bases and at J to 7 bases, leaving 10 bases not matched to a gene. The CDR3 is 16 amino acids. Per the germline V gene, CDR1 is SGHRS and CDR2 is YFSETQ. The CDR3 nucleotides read TGCGCCAGCAGCACGGGACAGGTCTTTTCCAATTCACCCCTCCACTTT. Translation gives CASSTGQVFSNSPLHF.

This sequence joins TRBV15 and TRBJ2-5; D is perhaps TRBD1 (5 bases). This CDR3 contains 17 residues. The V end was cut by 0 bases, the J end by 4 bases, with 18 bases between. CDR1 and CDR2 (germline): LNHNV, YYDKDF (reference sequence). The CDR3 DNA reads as TGTGCCACCAGCAGAGATTATAATGTCCAGGGCGGAGAGACCCAGTACTTC. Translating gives CATSRDYNVQGGETQYF.

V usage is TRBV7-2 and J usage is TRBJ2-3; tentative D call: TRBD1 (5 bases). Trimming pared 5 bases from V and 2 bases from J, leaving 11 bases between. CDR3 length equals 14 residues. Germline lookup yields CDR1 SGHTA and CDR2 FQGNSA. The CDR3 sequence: CASSPGQVTDTQYF. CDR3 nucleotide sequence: TGTGCCAGCAGCCCCGGACAAGTCACAGATACGCAGTATTTT.

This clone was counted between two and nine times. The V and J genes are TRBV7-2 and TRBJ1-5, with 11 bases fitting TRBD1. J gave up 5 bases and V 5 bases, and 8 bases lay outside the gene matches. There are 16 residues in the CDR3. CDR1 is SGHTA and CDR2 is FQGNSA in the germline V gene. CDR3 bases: TGTGCCAGCAGCCGGACCGGGACAGGGGGTTATCAGCCCCAGCATTTT. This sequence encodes CASSRTGTGGYQPQHF.

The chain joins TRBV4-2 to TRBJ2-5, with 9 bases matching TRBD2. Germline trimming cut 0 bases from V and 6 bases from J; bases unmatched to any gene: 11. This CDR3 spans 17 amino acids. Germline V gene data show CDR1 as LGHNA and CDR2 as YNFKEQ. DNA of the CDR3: TGTGCCAGCAGCCAAGATCGAGGGGCGGGGGGGCACAAGACCCAGTACTTC. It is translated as CASSQDRGAGGHKTQYF.

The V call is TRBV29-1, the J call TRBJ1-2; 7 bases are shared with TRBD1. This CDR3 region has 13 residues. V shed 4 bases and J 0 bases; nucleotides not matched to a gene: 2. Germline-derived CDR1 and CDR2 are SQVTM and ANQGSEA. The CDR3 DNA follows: TGCAGCGTTGCAGGACAGGCTAACTATGGCTACACCTTC. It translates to CSVAGQANYGYTF.

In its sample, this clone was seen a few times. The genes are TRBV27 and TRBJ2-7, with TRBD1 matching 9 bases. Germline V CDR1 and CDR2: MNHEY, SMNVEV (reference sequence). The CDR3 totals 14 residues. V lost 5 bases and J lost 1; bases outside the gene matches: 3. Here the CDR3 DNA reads TGTGCCAGCAGTCGGGACAGGGTTTCCTACGAGCAGTACTTC. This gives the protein CASSRDRVSYEQYF.

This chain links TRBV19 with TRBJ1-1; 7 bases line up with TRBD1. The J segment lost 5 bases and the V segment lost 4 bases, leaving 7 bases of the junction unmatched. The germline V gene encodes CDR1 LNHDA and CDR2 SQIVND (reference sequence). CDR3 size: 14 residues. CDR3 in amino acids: CASSNDRVVTEAFF. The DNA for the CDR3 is TGTGCCAGTAGTAACGACAGGGTAGTAACTGAAGCTTTCTTT.

CDR3 sequence reads: CASSSGGTGELRPQHF. CDR3 nucleotides: TGTGCCAGCAGTTCAGGGGGGACAGGGGAGTTGCGGCCCCAGCATTTT. The chain carries TRBV6-2 or TRBV6-3 and TRBJ1-5; 10 bases are shared with TRBD1. Germline values: CDR1 MNHEY, CDR2 SVGEGT. Trimming cost V 4 bases and J 9 bases; bases outside gene matches: 12. The length of the CDR3 is 16 residues.

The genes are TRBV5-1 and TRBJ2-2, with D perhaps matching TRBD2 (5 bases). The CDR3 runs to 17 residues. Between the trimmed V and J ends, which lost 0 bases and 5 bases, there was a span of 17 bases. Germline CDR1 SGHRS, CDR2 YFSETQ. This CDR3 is CASSLGSGVPLTGELFF. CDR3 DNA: TGCGCCAGCAGCTTGGGATCCGGGGTCCCCTTGACCGGGGAGCTGTTTTTT.

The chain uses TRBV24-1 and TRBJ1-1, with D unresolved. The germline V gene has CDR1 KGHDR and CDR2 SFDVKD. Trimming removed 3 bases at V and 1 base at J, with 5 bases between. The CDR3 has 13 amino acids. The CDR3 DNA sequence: TGTGCCACCAGTGATGGGCCGAACACTGAAGCTTTCTTT. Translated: CATSDGPNTEAFF.

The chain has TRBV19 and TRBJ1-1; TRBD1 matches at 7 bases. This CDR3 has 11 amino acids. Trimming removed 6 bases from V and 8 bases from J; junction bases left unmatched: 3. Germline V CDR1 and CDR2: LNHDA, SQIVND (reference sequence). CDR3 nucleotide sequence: TGTGCCAGTAGGACAGGGTGGGAAGCTTTCTTT. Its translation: CASRTGWEAFF.

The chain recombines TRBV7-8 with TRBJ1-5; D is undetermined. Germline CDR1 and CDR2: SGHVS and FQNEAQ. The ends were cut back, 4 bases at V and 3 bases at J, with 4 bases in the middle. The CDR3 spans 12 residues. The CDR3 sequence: CASSSFNQPQHF. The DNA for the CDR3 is TGTGCCAGCAGCTCATTCAATCAGCCCCAGCATTTT.

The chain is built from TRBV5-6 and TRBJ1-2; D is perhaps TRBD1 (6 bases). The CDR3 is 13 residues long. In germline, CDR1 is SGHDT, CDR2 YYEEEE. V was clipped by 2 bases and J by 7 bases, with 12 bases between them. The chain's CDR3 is CASSLGRGTGYTF. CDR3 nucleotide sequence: TGTGCCAGCAGCTTAGGCAGGGGAACTGGCTACACCTTC.

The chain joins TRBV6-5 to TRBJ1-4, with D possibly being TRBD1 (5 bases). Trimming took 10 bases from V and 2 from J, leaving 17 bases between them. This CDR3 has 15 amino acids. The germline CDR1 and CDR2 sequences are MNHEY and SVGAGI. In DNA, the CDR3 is TGTGCCACCCCGGGGGAAGGGATCACTAATGAAAAACTGTTTTTT. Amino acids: CATPGEGITNEKLFF.

CDR3: CALDQHGLNEQFF. The DNA for the CDR3 is TGTGCCTTAGACCAGCATGGGCTCAATGAGCAGTTCTTC. The V call is TRBV30, the J call TRBJ2-1; D call uncertain. V was shortened by 7 bases and J by 6 bases, with 16 bases between the two germline ends. In germline, CDR1 is GTSNPN, CDR2 SVGIG (reference sequence). The CDR3 sequence is 13 residues long.

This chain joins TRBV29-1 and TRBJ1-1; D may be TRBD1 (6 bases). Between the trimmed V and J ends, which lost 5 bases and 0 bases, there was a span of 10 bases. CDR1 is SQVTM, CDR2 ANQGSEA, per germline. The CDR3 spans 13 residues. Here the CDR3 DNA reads TGCAGCGTTCTTAGGACAGTGAACACTGAAGCTTTCTTT. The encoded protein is CSVLRTVNTEAFF.

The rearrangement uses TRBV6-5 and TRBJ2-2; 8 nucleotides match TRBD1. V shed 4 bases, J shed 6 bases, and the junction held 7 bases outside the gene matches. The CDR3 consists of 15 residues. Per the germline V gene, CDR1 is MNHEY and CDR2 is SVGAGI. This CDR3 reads CASSFVRGQAGELFF. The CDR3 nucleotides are TGTGCCAGCAGTTTTGTCAGGGGGCAGGCCGGGGAGCTGTTTTTT.

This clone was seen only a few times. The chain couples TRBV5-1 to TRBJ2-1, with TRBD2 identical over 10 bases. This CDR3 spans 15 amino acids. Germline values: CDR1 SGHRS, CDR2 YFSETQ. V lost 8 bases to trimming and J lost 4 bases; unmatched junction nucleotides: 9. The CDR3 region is CASQLTSGDYNEQFF. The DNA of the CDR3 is TGCGCCAGTCAACTCACTAGCGGGGATTACAATGAGCAGTTCTTC.

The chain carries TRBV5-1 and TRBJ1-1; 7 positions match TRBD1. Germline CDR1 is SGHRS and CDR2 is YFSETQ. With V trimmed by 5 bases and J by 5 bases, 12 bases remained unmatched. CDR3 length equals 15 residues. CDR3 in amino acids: CASSSDGTVGTEAFF. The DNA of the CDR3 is TGCGCCAGCAGTTCTGACGGGACAGTCGGGACTGAAGCTTTCTTT.

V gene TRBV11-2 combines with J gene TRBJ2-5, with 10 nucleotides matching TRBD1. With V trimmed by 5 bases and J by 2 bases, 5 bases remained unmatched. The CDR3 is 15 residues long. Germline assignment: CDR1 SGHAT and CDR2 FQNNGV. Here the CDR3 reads CASSARTGGQETQYF. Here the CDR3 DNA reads TGTGCCAGCAGCGCGCGGACAGGGGGACAAGAGACCCAGTACTTC.

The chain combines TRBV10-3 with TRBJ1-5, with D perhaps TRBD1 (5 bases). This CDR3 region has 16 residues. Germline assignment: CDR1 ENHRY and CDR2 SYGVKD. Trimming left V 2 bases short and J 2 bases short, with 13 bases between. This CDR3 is CAISERYGGGNQPQHF. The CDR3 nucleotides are TGTGCCATCAGTGAGAGATACGGAGGGGGCAATCAGCCCCAGCATTTT.

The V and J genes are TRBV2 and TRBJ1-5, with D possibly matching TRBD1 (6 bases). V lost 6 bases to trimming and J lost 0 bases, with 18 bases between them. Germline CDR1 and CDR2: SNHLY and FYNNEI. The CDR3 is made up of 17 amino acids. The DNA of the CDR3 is TGTGCCAGCAGCCCCCGTTCAGGGGCCTATAGCAATCAGCCCCAGCATTTT. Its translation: CASSPRSGAYSNQPQHF. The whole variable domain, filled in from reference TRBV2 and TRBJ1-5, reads EPEVTQTPSHQVTQMGQEVILRCVPISNHLYFYWYRQILGQKVEFLVSFYNNEISEKSEIFDDQFSVERPDGSNFTLKIRSTKLEDSAMYFCASSPRSGAYSNQPQHFGDGTRLSIL.

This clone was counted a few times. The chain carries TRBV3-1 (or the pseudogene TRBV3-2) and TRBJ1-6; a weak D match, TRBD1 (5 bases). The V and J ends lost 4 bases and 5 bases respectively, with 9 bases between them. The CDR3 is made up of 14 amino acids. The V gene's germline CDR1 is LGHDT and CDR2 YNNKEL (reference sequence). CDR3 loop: CASSPRRDNSPLHF. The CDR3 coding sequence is TGTGCCAGCAGCCCTCGCAGGGATAATTCACCCCTCCACTTT.